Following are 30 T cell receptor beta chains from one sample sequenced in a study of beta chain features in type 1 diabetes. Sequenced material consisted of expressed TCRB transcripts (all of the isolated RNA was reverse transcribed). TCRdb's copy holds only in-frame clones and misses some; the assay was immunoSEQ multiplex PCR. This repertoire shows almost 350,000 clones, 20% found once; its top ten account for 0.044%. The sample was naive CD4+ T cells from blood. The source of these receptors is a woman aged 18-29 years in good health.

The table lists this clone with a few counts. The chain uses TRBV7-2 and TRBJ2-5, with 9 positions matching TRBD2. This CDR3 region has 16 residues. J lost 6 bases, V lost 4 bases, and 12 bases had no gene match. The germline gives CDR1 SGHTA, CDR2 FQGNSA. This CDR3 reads CASSSSISSGEQTQYF. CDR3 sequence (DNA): TGTGCCAGCAGCTCCTCAATCTCTAGCGGGGAGCAGACCCAGTACTTC.

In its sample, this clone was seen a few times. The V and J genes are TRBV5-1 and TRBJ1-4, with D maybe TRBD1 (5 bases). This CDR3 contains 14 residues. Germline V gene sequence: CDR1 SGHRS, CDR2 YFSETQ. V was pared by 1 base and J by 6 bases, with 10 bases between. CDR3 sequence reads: CASSLRRGHEKLFF. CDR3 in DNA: TGCGCCAGCAGCTTGCGTAGGGGTCATGAAAAACTGTTTTTT.

The CDR3 DNA reads TGCAGCGTTGAAGGCCCGCGGGGGGGGCCCTACGAGCAGTACTTC. Its protein product is CSVEGPRGGPYEQYF. The genes are TRBV29-1 and TRBJ2-7, with 9 bases identical to TRBD2. Germline CDR1 is SQVTM and CDR2 is ANQGSEA. This CDR3 contains 15 residues. After removal of 1 base from V and 2 bases from J, the junction contained 6 bases not matched to a gene.

CDR3 loop: CSVERASGGNEQFF. The CDR3, as DNA: TGCAGCGTTGAACGGGCTAGCGGGGGGAATGAGCAGTTCTTC. The J gene is TRBJ2-1, the V gene TRBV29-1; 11 bases are a match to TRBD2. V shed 2 bases and J 7 bases; nucleotides not matched to a gene: 4. CDR3 length equals 14 residues. CDR1 and CDR2 (germline): SQVTM, ANQGSEA.

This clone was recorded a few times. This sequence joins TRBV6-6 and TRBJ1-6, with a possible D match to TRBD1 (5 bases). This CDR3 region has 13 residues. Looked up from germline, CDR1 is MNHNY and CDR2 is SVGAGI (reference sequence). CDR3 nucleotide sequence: TGTGCGAGCCGAAGGGGAGGCTTGTCACCCCTCCACTTT. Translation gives CASRRGGLSPLHF.

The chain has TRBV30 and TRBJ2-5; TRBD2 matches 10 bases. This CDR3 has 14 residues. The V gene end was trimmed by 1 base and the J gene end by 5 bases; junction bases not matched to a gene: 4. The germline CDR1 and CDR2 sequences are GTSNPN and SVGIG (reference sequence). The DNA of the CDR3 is TGTGCCTGGAGTGGTAGCGGGAGGTCTGAGACCCAGTACTTC. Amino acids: CAWSGSGRSETQYF.

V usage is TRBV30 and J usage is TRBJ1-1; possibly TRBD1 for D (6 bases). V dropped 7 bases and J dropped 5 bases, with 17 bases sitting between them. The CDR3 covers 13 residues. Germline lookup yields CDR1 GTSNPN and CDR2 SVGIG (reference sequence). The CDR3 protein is CASNLQGQTEAFF. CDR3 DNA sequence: TGTGCCTCGAACCTCCAGGGGCAGACTGAAGCTTTCTTT.

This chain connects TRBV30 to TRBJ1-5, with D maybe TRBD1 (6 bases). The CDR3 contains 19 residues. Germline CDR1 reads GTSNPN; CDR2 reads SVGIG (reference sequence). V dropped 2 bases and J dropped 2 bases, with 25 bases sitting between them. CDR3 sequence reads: CAWSSTRSFRGSGNQPQHF. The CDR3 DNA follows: TGTGCCTGGAGTTCAACAAGGTCTTTCAGGGGATCCGGCAATCAGCCCCAGCATTTT.

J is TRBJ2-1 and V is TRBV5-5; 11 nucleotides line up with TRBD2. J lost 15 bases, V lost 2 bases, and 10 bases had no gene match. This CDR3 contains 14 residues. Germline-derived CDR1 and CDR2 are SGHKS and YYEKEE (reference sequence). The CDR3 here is CASSFNQLAGVRFF. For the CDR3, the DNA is TGTGCCAGCAGCTTTAATCAACTAGCGGGAGTACGGTTCTTC. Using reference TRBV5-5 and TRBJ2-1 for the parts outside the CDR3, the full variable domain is DAGVTQSPTHLIKTRGQQVTLRCSPISGHKSVSWYQQVLGQGPQFIFQYYEKEERGRGNFPDRFSARQFPNYSSELNVNALLLGDSALYLCASSFNQLAGVRFFGPGTRLTVL.

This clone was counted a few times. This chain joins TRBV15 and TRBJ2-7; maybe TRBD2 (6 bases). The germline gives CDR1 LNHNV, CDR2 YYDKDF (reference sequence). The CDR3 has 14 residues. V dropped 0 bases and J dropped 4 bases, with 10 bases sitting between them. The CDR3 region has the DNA TGTGCCACCAGCAGAGATCAAGGGAGGTACGAGCAGTACTTC. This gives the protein CATSRDQGRYEQYF.

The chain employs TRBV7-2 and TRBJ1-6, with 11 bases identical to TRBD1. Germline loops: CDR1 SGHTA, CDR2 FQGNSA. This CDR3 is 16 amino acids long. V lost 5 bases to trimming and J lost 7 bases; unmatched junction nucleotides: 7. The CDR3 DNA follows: TGTGCCAGCAGCACGGGACAGGGGGGAAGCAATTCACCCCTCCACTTT. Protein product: CASSTGQGGSNSPLHF.

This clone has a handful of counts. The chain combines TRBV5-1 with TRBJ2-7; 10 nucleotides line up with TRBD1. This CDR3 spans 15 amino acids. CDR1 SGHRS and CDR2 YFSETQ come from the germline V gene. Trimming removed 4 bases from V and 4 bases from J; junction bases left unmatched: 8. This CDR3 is CASSVRQGAGYEQYF. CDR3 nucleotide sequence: TGCGCCAGCAGCGTACGACAGGGGGCCGGTTACGAGCAGTACTTC.

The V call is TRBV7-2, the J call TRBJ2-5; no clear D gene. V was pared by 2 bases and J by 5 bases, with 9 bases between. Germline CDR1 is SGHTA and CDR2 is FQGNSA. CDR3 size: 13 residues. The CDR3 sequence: CASSLKFMETQYF. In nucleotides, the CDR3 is TGTGCCAGCAGCTTAAAATTCATGGAGACCCAGTACTTC.

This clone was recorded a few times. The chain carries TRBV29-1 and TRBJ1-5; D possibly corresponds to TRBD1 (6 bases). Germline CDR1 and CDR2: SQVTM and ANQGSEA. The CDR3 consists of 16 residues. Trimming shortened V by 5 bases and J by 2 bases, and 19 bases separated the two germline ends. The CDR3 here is CSVPIQGRGGNQPQHF. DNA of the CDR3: TGCAGCGTTCCAATTCAGGGGAGGGGGGGCAATCAGCCCCAGCATTTT.

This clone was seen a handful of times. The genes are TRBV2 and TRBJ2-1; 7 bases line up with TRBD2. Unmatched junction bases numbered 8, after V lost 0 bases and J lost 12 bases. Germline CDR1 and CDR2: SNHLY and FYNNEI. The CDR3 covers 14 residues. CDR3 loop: CASSEAGGPGLQFF. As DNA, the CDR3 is TGTGCCAGCAGTGAAGCGGGAGGGCCTGGGCTGCAGTTCTTC. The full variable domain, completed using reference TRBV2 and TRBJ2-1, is EPEVTQTPSHQVTQMGQEVILRCVPISNHLYFYWYRQILGQKVEFLVSFYNNEISEKSEIFDDQFSVERPDGSNFTLKIRSTKLEDSAMYFCASSEAGGPGLQFFGPGTRLTVL.

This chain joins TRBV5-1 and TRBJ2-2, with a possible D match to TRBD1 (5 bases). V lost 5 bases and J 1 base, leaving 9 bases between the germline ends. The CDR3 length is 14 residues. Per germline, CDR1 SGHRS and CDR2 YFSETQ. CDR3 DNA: TGCGCCAGCAGTCCTCAGGGGAACACCGGGGAGCTGTTTTTT. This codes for CASSPQGNTGELFF. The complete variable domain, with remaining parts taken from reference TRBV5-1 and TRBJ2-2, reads KAGVTQTPRYLIKTRGQQVTLSCSPISGHRSVSWYQQTPGQGLQFLFEYFSETQRNKGNFPGRFSGRQFSNSRSEMNVSTLELGDSALYLCASSPQGNTGELFFGEGSRLTVL.

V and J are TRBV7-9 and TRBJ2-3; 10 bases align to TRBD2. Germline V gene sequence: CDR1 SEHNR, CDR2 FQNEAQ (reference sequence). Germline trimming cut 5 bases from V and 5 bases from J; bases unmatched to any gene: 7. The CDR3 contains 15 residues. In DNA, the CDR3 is TGTGCCAGCAGCCCATTCGGACTAGCGGAAGATACGCAGTATTTT. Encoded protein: CASSPFGLAEDTQYF.

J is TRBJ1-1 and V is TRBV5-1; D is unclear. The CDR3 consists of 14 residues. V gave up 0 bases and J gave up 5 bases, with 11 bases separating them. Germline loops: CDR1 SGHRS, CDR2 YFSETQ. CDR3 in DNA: TGCGCCAGCAGCTTGGGCGGCACCTTGACTGAAGCTTTCTTT. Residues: CASSLGGTLTEAFF. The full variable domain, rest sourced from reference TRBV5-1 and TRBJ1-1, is KAGVTQTPRYLIKTRGQQVTLSCSPISGHRSVSWYQQTPGQGLQFLFEYFSETQRNKGNFPGRFSGRQFSNSRSEMNVSTLELGDSALYLCASSLGGTLTEAFFGQGTRLTVV.

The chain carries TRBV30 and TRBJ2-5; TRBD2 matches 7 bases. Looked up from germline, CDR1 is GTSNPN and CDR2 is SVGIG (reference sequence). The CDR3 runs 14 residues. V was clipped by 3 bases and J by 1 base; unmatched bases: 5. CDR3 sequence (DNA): TGTGCCTGGAGACAAAGCGGGGCCCAAGAGACCCAGTACTTC. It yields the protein CAWRQSGAQETQYF.

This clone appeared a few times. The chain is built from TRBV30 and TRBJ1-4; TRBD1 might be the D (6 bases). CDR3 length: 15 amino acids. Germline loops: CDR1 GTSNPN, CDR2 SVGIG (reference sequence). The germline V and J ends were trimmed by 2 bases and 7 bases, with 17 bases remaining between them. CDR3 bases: TGTGCCTGGAGTAGAACCCAGGGGTTAGGTGAAAAACTGTTTTTT. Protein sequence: CAWSRTQGLGEKLFF.

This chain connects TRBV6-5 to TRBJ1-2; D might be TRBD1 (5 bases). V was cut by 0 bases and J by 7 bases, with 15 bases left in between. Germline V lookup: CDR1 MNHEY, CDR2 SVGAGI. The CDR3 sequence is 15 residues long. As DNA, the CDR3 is TGTGCCAGCAGTTACTCGAACAATGCAGGGCCTGGCTACACCTTC. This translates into CASSYSNNAGPGYTF.

CDR3 loop: CASSVGQLGEQFF. CDR3 bases: TGTGCCAGCAGCGTAGGACAGCTGGGTGAGCAGTTCTTC. J is TRBJ2-1 and V is TRBV9; tentatively, D is TRBD1 (5 bases). Per germline, CDR1 SGDLS and CDR2 YYNGEE. Trimming cost V 0 bases and J 9 bases, with 10 bases left between them. The CDR3 is made up of 13 amino acids. The full variable domain, its missing parts supplied by reference TRBV9 and TRBJ2-1, is DSGVTQTPKHLITATGQRVTLRCSPRSGDLSVYWYQQSLDQGLQFLIQYYNGEERAKGNILERFSAQQFPDLHSELNLSSLELGDSALYFCASSVGQLGEQFFGPGTRLTVL.

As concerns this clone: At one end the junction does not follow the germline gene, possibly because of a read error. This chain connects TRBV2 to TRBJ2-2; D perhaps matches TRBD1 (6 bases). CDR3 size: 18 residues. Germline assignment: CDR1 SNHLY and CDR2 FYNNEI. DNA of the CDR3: TGTGCCAGCAGTAAAGCCCCAGGGGAAGGGGTAAACACCGGGGAGCTGTTTTTT. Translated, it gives CASSKAPGEGVNTGELFF.

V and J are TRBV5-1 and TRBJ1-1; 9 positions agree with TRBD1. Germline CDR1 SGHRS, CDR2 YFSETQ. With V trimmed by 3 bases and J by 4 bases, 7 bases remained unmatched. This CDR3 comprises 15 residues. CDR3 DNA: TGCGCCAGCAGCTCGGTGACAGGGGGTGGCACTGAAGCTTTCTTT. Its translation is CASSSVTGGGTEAFF.

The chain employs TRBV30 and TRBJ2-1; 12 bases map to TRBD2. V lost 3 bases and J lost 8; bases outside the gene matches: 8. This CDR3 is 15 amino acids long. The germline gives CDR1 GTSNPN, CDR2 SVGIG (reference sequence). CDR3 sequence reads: CAWRTSGSGDYEQFF. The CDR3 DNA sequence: TGTGCCTGGAGGACTAGCGGGAGTGGGGACTATGAGCAGTTCTTC.

CDR3 sequence reads: CASNKEGLSTEAFF. In DNA form, the CDR3 reads TGCGCCAGCAATAAGGAGGGCTTAAGCACTGAAGCTTTCTTT. This chain links TRBV5-1 with TRBJ1-1, with D uncertain. V was trimmed by 6 bases and J by 4 bases, leaving 16 bases between them. CDR1 is SGHRS and CDR2 is YFSETQ in the germline V gene. This CDR3 contains 14 residues.

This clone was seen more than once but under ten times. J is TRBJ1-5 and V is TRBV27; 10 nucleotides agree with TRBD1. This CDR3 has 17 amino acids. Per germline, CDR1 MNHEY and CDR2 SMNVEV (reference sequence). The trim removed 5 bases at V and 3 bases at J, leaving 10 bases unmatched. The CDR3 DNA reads TGTGCCAGCAGTCCCTCTCCGGACAGGGGGAACAATCAGCCCCAGCATTTT. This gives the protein CASSPSPDRGNNQPQHF.

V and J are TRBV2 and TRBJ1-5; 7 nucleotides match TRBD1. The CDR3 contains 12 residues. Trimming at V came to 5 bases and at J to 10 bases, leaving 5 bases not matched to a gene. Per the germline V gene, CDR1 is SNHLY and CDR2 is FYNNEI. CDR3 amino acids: CASSTQGGPQHF. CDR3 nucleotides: TGTGCCAGCAGTACACAAGGGGGCCCCCAGCATTTT.

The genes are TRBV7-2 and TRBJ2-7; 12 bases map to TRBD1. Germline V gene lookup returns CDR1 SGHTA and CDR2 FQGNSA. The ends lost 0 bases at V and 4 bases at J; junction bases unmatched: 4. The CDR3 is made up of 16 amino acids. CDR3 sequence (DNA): TGTGCCAGCAGCTTAGCGGGACAGGGGGCATCGTACGAGCAGTACTTC. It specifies CASSLAGQGASYEQYF. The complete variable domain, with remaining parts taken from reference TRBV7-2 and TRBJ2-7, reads GAGVSQSPSNKVTEKGKDVELRCDPISGHTALYWYRQSLGQGLEFLIYFQGNSAPDKSGLPSDRFSAERTGGSVSTLTIQRTQQEDSAVYLCASSLAGQGASYEQYFGPGTRLTVT.

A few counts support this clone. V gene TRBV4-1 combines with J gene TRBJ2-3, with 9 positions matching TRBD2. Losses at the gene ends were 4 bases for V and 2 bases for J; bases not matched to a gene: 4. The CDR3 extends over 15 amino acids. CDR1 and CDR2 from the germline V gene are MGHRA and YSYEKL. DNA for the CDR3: TGCGCCAGCAGCCTAATAGCGGGAGACACAGATACGCAGTATTTT. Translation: CASSLIAGDTDTQYF.